The clone carrying this T cell receptor (beta chain) was detected a few times. These data are taken from a study of blood T cell repertoires in COVID-19. On the study more broadly: COVID-19 samples, acute and convalescent, were from the United States, Italy and Spain. T cells, B-cell-depleted T cells, or PBMCs supplied cDNA or gDNA.

In the authors' methods: Reference gene primer amplification in the assay estimated nucleated cell counts. The table came from immunoSEQ multiplex PCR; TCRdb's copy has only in-frame clones and leaves some out. V and J calls and clone size are given by that table; D and trimming were obtained from the DNA. The sample comprises approximately 71,000 clones, around 80% of which are singletons, and around 15% rests with the top ten. The J segment lost 3 bases and the V segment lost 4 bases, leaving 7 bases of the junction unmatched. Germline V CDR1 and CDR2: SGHRS, YFSETQ. The CDR3 extends over 16 amino acids.

Specimen: peripheral blood. The rearrangement uses TRBV5-1 and TRBJ2-2; 9 bases match TRBD1. This TCR was recovered from an elderly woman with acute or convalescent COVID-19. CDR3 residues: CASSLEGQGDTGELFF. The CDR3 coding sequence is TGCGCCAGCAGCCTAGAGGGACAGGGCGACACCGGGGAGCTGTTTTTT.